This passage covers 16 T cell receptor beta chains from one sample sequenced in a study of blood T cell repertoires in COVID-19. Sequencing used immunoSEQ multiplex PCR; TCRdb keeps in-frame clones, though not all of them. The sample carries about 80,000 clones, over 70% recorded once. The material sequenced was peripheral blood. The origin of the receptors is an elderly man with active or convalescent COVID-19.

CDR3: CASSRQTGSPLHF. CDR3 DNA sequence: TGTGCCAGCAGTCGACAGACCGGCTCACCCCTCCACTTT. This chain links TRBV12-3 or TRBV12-4 with TRBJ1-6; D is perhaps TRBD1 (5 bases). The V and J ends lost 5 bases and 10 bases respectively, with 12 bases between them. CDR3 length: 13 amino acids.

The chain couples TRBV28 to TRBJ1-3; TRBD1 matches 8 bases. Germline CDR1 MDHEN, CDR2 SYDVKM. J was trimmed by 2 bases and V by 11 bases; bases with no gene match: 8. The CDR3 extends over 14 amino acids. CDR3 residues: CAARTGKTGNTIYF. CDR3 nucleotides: TGTGCCGCTCGGACAGGGAAGACTGGAAACACCATATATTTT. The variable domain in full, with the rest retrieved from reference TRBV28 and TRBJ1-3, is DVKVTQSSRYLVKRTGEKVFLECVQDMDHENMFWYRQDPGLGLRLIYFSYDVKMKEKGDIPEGYSVSREKKERFSLILESASTNQTSMYLCAARTGKTGNTIYFGEGSWLTVV.

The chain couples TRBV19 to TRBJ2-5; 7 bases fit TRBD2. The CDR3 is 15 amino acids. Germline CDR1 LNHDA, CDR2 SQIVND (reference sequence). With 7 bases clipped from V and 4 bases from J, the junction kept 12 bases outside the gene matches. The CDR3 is CASNNRGDLGETQYF. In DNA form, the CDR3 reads TGTGCCAGTAACAACCGGGGGGATTTAGGAGAGACCCAGTACTTC.

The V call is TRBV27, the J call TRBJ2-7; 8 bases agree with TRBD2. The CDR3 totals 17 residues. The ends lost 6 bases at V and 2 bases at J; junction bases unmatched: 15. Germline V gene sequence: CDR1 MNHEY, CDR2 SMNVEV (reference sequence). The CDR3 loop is CASRVTVLAAVPYEQYF. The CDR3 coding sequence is TGTGCCAGCAGGGTGACAGTACTAGCGGCTGTACCCTACGAGCAGTACTTC.

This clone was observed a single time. Written as DNA, the CDR3 is TGTGCCAGCAAGCCTCCGGGACAGGTTTTCTCACCCCTCCACTTT. Protein sequence: CASKPPGQVFSPLHF. The V and J genes are TRBV6-5 and TRBJ1-6; TRBD1 matches at 8 bases. The V and J ends lost 7 bases and 10 bases, in that order; junction bases with no gene match: 12. CDR1 and CDR2 (germline): MNHEY, SVGAGI. This CDR3 contains 15 residues.

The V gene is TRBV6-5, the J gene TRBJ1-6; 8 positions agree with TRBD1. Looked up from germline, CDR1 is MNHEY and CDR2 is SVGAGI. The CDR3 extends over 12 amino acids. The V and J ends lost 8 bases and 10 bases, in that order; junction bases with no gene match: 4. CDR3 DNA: TGTGCCAGCGGGACAGGACGCTCACCCCTCCACTTT. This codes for CASGTGRSPLHF.

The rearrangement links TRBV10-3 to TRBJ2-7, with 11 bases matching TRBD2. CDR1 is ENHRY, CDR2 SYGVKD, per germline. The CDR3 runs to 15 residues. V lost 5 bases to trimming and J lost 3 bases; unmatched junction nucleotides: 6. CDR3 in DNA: TGTGCCATCAGTACAACCGGGACTAGCGGCTACGAGCAGTACTTC. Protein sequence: CAISTTGTSGYEQYF.

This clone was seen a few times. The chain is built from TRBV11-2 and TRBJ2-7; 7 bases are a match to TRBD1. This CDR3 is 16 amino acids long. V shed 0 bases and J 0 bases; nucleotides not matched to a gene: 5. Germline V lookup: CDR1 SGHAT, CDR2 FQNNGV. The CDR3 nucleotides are TGTGCCAGCAGCTTAGAGGGGACAGCCGACTCCTACGAGCAGTACTTC. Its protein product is CASSLEGTADSYEQYF.

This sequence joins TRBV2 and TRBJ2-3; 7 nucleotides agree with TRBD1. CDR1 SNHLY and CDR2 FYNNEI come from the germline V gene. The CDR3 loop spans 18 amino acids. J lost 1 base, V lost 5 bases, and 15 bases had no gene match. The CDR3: CASSYRSGRTGGTDTQYF. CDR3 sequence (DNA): TGTGCCAGCAGTTATAGAAGCGGTAGAACAGGGGGCACAGATACGCAGTATTTT.

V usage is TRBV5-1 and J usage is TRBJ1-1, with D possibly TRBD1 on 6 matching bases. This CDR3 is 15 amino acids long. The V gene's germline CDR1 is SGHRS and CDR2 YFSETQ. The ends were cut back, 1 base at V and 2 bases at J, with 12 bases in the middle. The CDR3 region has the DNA TGCGCCAGCAGCTTGTTGGGGGCAGGAAACACTGAAGCTTTCTTT. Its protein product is CASSLLGAGNTEAFF.

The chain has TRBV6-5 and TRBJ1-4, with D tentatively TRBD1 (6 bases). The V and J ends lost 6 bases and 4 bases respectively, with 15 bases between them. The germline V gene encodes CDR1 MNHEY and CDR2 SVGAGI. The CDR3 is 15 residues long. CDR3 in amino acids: CASSARGAINEKLFF. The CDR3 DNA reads TGTGCCAGCAGCGCCCGGGGGGCCATTAATGAAAAACTGTTTTTT.

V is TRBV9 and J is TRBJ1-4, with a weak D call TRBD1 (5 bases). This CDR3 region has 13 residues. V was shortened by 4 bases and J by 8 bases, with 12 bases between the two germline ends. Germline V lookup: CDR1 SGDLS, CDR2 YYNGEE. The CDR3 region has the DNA TGTGCCAGCAGCCGGACACTACGGGAAAAACTGTTTTTT. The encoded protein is CASSRTLREKLFF. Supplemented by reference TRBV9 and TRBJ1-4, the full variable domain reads DSGVTQTPKHLITATGQRVTLRCSPRSGDLSVYWYQQSLDQGLQFLIQYYNGEERAKGNILERFSAQQFPDLHSELNLSSLELGDSALYFCASSRTLREKLFFGSGTQLSVL.

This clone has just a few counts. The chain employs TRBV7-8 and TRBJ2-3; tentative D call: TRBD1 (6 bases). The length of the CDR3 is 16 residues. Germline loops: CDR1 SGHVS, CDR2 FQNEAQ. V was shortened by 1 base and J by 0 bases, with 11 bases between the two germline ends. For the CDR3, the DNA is TGTGCCAGCAGCTTAGTAACAGGGTTAAGCACAGATACGCAGTATTTT. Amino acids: CASSLVTGLSTDTQYF.

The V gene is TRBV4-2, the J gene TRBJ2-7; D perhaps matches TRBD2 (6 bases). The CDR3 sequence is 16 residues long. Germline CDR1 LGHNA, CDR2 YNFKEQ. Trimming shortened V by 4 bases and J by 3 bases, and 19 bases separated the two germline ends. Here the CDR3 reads CASSLDAGYTNYEQYF. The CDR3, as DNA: TGTGCCAGCAGCCTAGACGCGGGGTACACGAACTACGAGCAGTACTTC.

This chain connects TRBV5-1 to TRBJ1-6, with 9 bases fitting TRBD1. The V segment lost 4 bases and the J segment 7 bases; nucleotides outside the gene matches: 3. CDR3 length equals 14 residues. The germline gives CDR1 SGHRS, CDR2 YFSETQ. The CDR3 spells CASSPGTGNSPLHF. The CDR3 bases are TGCGCCAGCAGCCCCGGGACAGGGAATTCACCCCTCCACTTT.

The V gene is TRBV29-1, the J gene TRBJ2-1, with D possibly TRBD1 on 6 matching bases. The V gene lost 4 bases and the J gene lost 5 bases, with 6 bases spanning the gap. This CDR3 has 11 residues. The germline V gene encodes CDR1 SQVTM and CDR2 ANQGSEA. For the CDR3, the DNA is TGCAGCGTTGGACAGGACAATGAGCAGTTCTTC. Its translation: CSVGQDNEQFF.